Below, 17 T cell receptor beta chains from the same sample are listed, as sequenced in a study of monozygotic twins with inflammatory bowel disease. TCRdb re-called the 5' RACE reads; one entry per CDR3 protein, DNA not given. In all, the sample yields more than 300,000 distinct CDR3 sequences. Sequenced material: blood. The source of these receptors is a human donor with ulcerative colitis or Crohn's disease, or a healthy co-twin of an affected twin (not recorded which).

This rearrangement joins TRBV20-1 to TRBJ2-2; the D gene TCRdb calls, TRBD1, cannot be checked with no DNA. The CDR3 consists of 14 residues. Germline CDR1 reads DFQATT; CDR2 reads SNEGSKA (reference sequence). CDR3 region: CSARGQYGTGELFF.

The chain recombines TRBV5-1 with TRBJ2-1; no DNA is available, so the TRBD1 call from TCRdb remains unchecked. Germline CDR1 is SGHRS and CDR2 is YFSETQ. The CDR3 spans 15 residues. CDR3 in amino acids: CASSLGTDTYNEQFF.

The rearrangement joins TRBV7-2 to TRBJ1-6. The CDR3 is 12 residues long. Germline CDR1 SGHTA, CDR2 FQGNSA. The CDR3 loop is CASSRLFEALHF. The full variable domain, rest sourced from reference TRBV7-2 and TRBJ1-6, is GAGVSQSPSNKVTEKGKDVELRCDPISGHTALYWYRQSLGQGLEFLIYFQGNSAPDKSGLPSDRFSAERTGGSVSTLTIQRTQQEDSAVYLCASSRLFEALHFGNGTRLTVT.

The V gene is TRBV10-3, the J gene TRBJ2-3. This CDR3 has 11 residues. The germline V gene encodes CDR1 ENHRY and CDR2 SYGVKD. The CDR3 sequence is CAISVSDTQYF.

The chain carries TRBV13 and TRBJ2-4; the TCRdb D gene call, TRBD1, has no DNA to confirm it. The CDR3 is made up of 14 amino acids. The germline gives CDR1 PRHDT, CDR2 FYEKMQ (reference sequence). CDR3 sequence reads: CASSPGTGENIQYF. The full variable domain, in which reference TRBV13 and TRBJ2-4 provide the parts outside the CDR3, is AAGVIQSPRHLIKEKRETATLKCYPIPRHDTVYWYQQGPGQDPQFLISFYEKMQSDKGSIPDRFSAQQFSDYHSELNMSSLELGDSALYFCASSPGTGENIQYFGAGTRLSVL.

The rearrangement joins TRBV7-2 to TRBJ1-2; the D call from TCRdb, TRBD1, cannot be confirmed without DNA. In germline, CDR1 is SGHTA, CDR2 FQGNSA. The CDR3 is 15 residues long. The chain's CDR3 is CASSLTGVGYYGYTF.

The genes are TRBV24-1 and TRBJ1-4; TCRdb lists TRBD1, though no DNA is available to test this call. The germline CDR1 and CDR2 sequences are KGHDR and SFDVKD. CDR3 size: 15 residues. CDR3: CATSHPSVGYEKLFF.

The chain employs TRBV12-3 or TRBV12-4 and TRBJ2-5; TCRdb returns TRBD2, unconfirmable since there is no DNA. The CDR3 runs to 16 residues. CDR3: CASSLLLGGGSETQYF.

V usage is TRBV5-4 and J usage is TRBJ2-5; TCRdb selects TRBD1, and the lack of DNA leaves this call unchecked. The CDR3 extends over 14 amino acids. Germline V gives CDR1 SGHNT, CDR2 YYREEE (reference sequence). The CDR3 protein is CASSSTGSTETQYF.

This chain uses TRBV11-2 with TRBJ2-2; TCRdb's D gene call, TRBD1, goes unchecked for lack of DNA. The CDR3 contains 19 residues. CDR1 is SGHAT and CDR2 is FQNNGV in the germline V gene. CDR3 residues: CASSLPRTAPLANTGELFF.

This chain joins TRBV4-3 and TRBJ2-7; lacking DNA, the TRBD2 call made by TCRdb goes unchecked. The germline V gene encodes CDR1 LGHNA and CDR2 YSLEER. The CDR3 sequence is 17 residues long. This CDR3 reads CASSRRAASGGGSEQYF.

The J gene is TRBJ2-7, the V gene TRBV7-2; the TRBD1 assignment by TCRdb is unverifiable without DNA. Looked up from germline, CDR1 is SGHTA and CDR2 is FQGNSA. The CDR3 consists of 14 residues. This chain's CDR3 is CASSSTRGTYEQYF.

This chain uses TRBV7-2 with TRBJ2-5; without DNA, the TCRdb call of TRBD1 cannot be checked. Germline V gives CDR1 SGHTA, CDR2 FQGNSA. The CDR3 contains 14 residues. The CDR3 loop is CASSSTGFRETQYF.

The chain recombines TRBV5-1 with TRBJ2-7; without DNA, the TCRdb call of TRBD1 cannot be checked. Per germline, CDR1 SGHRS and CDR2 YFSETQ. The CDR3 is 14 residues long. The CDR3 sequence is CASSLQRGLNEQYF. Filled out from reference TRBV5-1 and TRBJ2-7, the complete variable domain reads KAGVTQTPRYLIKTRGQQVTLSCSPISGHRSVSWYQQTPGQGLQFLFEYFSETQRNKGNFPGRFSGRQFSNSRSEMNVSTLELGDSALYLCASSLQRGLNEQYFGPGTRLTVT.

The chain is built from TRBV18 and TRBJ2-7; TCRdb's assignment of TRBD1 cannot be checked, as there is no DNA. The CDR3 runs to 16 residues. In germline, CDR1 is KGHSH, CDR2 LQKENI. The CDR3: CASSPPRSGQTYEQYF. The variable domain in full, completed from reference TRBV18 and TRBJ2-7, reads NAGVMQNPRHLVRRRGQEARLRCSPMKGHSHVYWYRQLPEEGLKFMVYLQKENIIDESGMPKERFSAEFPKEGPSILRIQQVVRGDSAAYFCASSPPRSGQTYEQYFGPGTRLTVT.

This chain links TRBV28 with TRBJ2-3; TCRdb proposes TRBD1, but this gene call is untestable without DNA. The germline V gene has CDR1 MDHEN and CDR2 SYDVKM. CDR3 length: 14 amino acids. The chain's CDR3 is CASRLGTSTDTQYF.

The rearrangement uses TRBV7-9 and TRBJ2-3. The CDR3 runs to 14 residues. Per germline, CDR1 SEHNR and CDR2 FQNEAQ (reference sequence). The CDR3 loop reads CASSLVLGTDTQYF.